These T cell receptor beta chains were read from a single sample in a study of T cell repertoires in cytomegalovirus infection. One entry per CDR3 protein results from TCRdb running MiXCR on the reads. This table has over 120,000 distinct CDR3 sequences, more than 30% appearing once. These TCRs are of unknown antigen specificity. This material consisted of CD8+ T cells from cultured PBMCs, taken from culture after CMV antigen stimulation. These receptors were collected from a human donor in good health (CMV status not recorded). Some clones in this sample may be carry-over from other donors' samples. Both conserved end residues are part of each CDR3. The D gene is left open where the match is weak. For some rows the clone size is stated as once, few or many, or as a class when expanded; others skip it.

v_call	d_call	clone_size	j_call	cdr3_nt	cdr3_aa
TRBV12-3/TRBV12-4	.	few	TRBJ2-1	TGTGCCAGCAGTTTTTTACTCAGTATAGATGAGCAGTTCTTC	CASSFLLSIDEQFF
TRBV7-6	TRBD1	few	TRBJ2-5	TGTGCCAGCAGCCCTCCACAGGGGTTAGAGACCCAGTACTTC	CASSPPQGLETQYF
TRBV7-4	.	.	TRBJ2-1	TGTGCCAGCAGCTTAGCGGCAAACCCGGGGCAGTTCTTC	CASSLAANPGQFF
TRBV7-6	.	.	TRBJ2-1	TGTGCCAGCACCCTAGGGGGGGGGTTTAGCTCCTACAATGAGCAGTTCTTC	CASTLGGGFSSYNEQFF
TRBV25-1	TRBD1	.	TRBJ2-1	TGTGCCAGCAGTGAATCCGGGACAGACAATGAGCAGTTCTTC	CASSESGTDNEQFF
TRBV27	.	.	TRBJ2-2	TGTGCCAGCAGTTTATCGCAAACCGGGGAGCTGTTTTTT	CASSLSQTGELFF
TRBV27	TRBD1	.	TRBJ1-5	TGTGCCAGCAGCACCGGGACAGGAAGCAATCAGCCCCAGCATTTT	CASSTGTGSNQPQHF
TRBV7-2	TRBD1	.	TRBJ1-2	TGTGCCAGCAGCTTAGATGTGACAGGGGGCGCTACTAACTATGGCTACACCTTC	CASSLDVTGGATNYGYTF
TRBV6-5	.	once	TRBJ1-5	TGTGCCAGCAGAAAATCAGGGGAAGGCAATCAGTCCCAGCATTTT	CASRKSGEGNQSQHF
TRBV5-4	TRBD2	.	TRBJ2-1	TGTGCCAGCAGCGACGGCTGGGGGGGTTACAATGAGCAGTTCTTC	CASSDGWGGYNEQFF
TRBV27	.	.	TRBJ1-6	TGTGCCAGCAGGGTGAGGGGGAGCTCCTATAATTCACCCCTCCACTTT	CASRVRGSSYNSPLHF
TRBV6-5	.	once	TRBJ1-1	TGTGCCAGCAGTTATTCGGCCCCCGGGGCCACTGAAGCTTTCTTT	CASSYSAPGATEAFF
TRBV27	.	.	TRBJ2-7	TGTGCCAGCAGTTTATTAGGTCAGGTCTACGAGCAGTACTTC	CASSLLGQVYEQYF
TRBV19	.	.	TRBJ1-1	TGTGCCAGTAGTAGAGGAGCCGAGACTTGGAACACTGAAGCTTTCTTT	CASSRGAETWNTEAFF
TRBV19	TRBD1	.	TRBJ2-2	TGTGCCAGTAGTCCCGGACAGGGGGCCCCCAGCACCGGGGAGCTGTTTTTT	CASSPGQGAPSTGELFF
TRBV11-1	.	few	TRBJ1-1	TGTGCCAGCAGCGACGCAAGAGGGGTCATCACTGAAGCTTTCTTT	CASSDARGVITEAFF
TRBV7-8	.	few	TRBJ1-5	TGTGCCAGCAGCTTAGAATTCGGGCATAGCAATCAGCCCCAGCATTTT	CASSLEFGHSNQPQHF
TRBV6-6	.	few	TRBJ1-2	TGTGCCAGCAGCCAAGGGCTCCGGACAGTGTATGGCTACACCTTC	CASSQGLRTVYGYTF
TRBV6-6	.	.	TRBJ2-7	TGTGCCAGCAGTTACTCGCCAGCCTACGAGCAGTACTTC	CASSYSPAYEQYF
TRBV5-6	.	.	TRBJ2-3	TGTGCCAGCAGCTTAATGGGCACAGATACGCAGTATTTT	CASSLMGTDTQYF
TRBV6-6	.	.	TRBJ1-2	TGTGCCAGCAGTTACGGCCCCCAGGGTCTGGATGGCTACACCTTC	CASSYGPQGLDGYTF
TRBV9	.	once	TRBJ1-2	TGTGCCAGCAGCCCTCATTGGGTCGGAGCAAACTATGGCTACACCTTC	CASSPHWVGANYGYTF
TRBV5-4	.	many	TRBJ2-3	TGTGCCAGCAGCTTGGTTGGGGCTCGCACAGATACGCAGTATTTT	CASSLVGARTDTQYF
TRBV28	.	few	TRBJ2-7	TGTGCCAGCAGTTCGGAGCCGGAAGGGACCTACGAGCAGTACTTC	CASSSEPEGTYEQYF
TRBV7-9	TRBD1	many	TRBJ1-1	TGTGCCAGCAGCCCGGCAGGGGGGGTGGGGCCCACTGAAGCTTTCTTT	CASSPAGGVGPTEAFF
TRBV5-1	TRBD2	.	TRBJ2-3	TGCGCCAGCAGCTTGAGACGGGAGGGCACAGATACGCAGTATTTT	CASSLRREGTDTQYF
TRBV12-3/TRBV12-4	.	.	TRBJ2-3	TGTGCCAGCAGTCCCCCCGCGGGGTGGAGCACAGATACGCAGTATTTT	CASSPPAGWSTDTQYF
TRBV12-3/TRBV12-4	.	.	TRBJ1-2	TGTGCCAGCAGCTTATCCCCCGGGGGGGGGAGGTATGGCTACACCTTC	CASSLSPGGGRYGYTF
TRBV12-3/TRBV12-4	.	many	TRBJ1-1	TGTGCCAGCAAGGGAGAGGTTGCTTTCTTT	CASKGEVAFF
TRBV27	TRBD1	few	TRBJ1-6	TGTGCCAGCAGTTTAGCGAGGGGGCGAAATAATTCACCCCTCCACTTT	CASSLARGRNNSPLHF
TRBV20-1	.	.	TRBJ1-5	TGCAGTGCTAGAGATCGAAGCAGTAGAGGGGTCTCGTCCCAGCATTTT	CSARDRSSRGVSSQHF
TRBV11-2	.	.	TRBJ2-1	TGTGCCAGCAGCCTGAGACTTCAGTTCTTC	CASSLRLQFF
TRBV5-1	TRBD1	.	TRBJ1-1	TGCGCCACCTTCTTGCCAGGGGGTACTGAAGCTTTCTTT	CATFLPGGTEAFF
TRBV7-9	.	few	TRBJ1-1	TGTGCCACAAGGGACTTCCGAAGGCCTGAAGCTTTCTTT	CATRDFRRPEAFF
TRBV9	TRBD2	.	TRBJ2-6	TGTGCCAGCACTCCCGGGGGGTACACCTCTGGGGCCAACGTCCTGACTTTC	CASTPGGYTSGANVLTF
TRBV6-6	TRBD1	.	TRBJ2-2	TGTGCCAGCAGCTCGACAGGGGGGGCCGGGGAGCTGTTTTTT	CASSSTGGAGELFF
TRBV5-6	.	.	TRBJ2-7	TGTGCCAGCAGCCCTGGGACTTTTCAGCTTTACGAGCAGTACTTC	CASSPGTFQLYEQYF
TRBV2	.	.	TRBJ1-1	TGTGCCAGCAGTGAACCCCCGAACACTGAAGCTTTCTTT	CASSEPPNTEAFF
TRBV27	.	.	TRBJ1-1	TGTGCCAGCAGTCCGGGACACTCGAACACTGAAGCTTTCTTT	CASSPGHSNTEAFF
TRBV7-9	.	.	TRBJ2-5	TGTGCCAGCAGCTATGACCCTGGCGAGACCCAGTACTTC	CASSYDPGETQYF
TRBV11-2	.	once	TRBJ2-6	TGTGCCAGCAGCCCGGGGGTCTCTGGGGCCAACGTCCTGACTTTC	CASSPGVSGANVLTF
TRBV12-5	TRBD1	few	TRBJ1-1	TGTGCTAGTGGTTTCTCCCAGGGGGATGAAACTGAAGCTTTCTTT	CASGFSQGDETEAFF
TRBV27	TRBD1	.	TRBJ2-7	TGTGCCAGCAGTTTTGGGACAGGGGGCTACGAGCAGTACTTC	CASSFGTGGYEQYF
TRBV7-2	.	many	TRBJ1-2	TGTGCCAGCAGCTTAGTGACCTGGGTAATCGAGTATGGCTACACCTTC	CASSLVTWVIEYGYTF
TRBV28	TRBD2	many	TRBJ2-7	TGTGCCAGCAGTTTATTGGGGGGGGACGCCTACGAGCAGTACTTC	CASSLLGGDAYEQYF
TRBV4-2	TRBD2	.	TRBJ2-7	TGTGCCAGCAGCCAAGTGGGGGGGGGAACCTACGAGCAGTACTTC	CASSQVGGGTYEQYF
TRBV6-5	.	few	TRBJ2-7	TGTGCCAGCAGTTCTTCTCCCGGGACTCCGAGGGACGAGCAGTACTTC	CASSSSPGTPRDEQYF
TRBV7-7	TRBD2	.	TRBJ2-1	TGTGCCAGCAGCCTAGCGGGGGGGCGCAATGAGCAGTTCTTC	CASSLAGGRNEQFF
TRBV27	.	.	TRBJ1-2	TGTGCCAGCCGGGGCCCAAACTATGGCTACACCTTC	CASRGPNYGYTF
TRBV20-1	TRBD2	.	TRBJ2-3	TGCAGTGCTTTCACCGCCGGGACTAGTAGTACAGATACGCAGTATTTT	CSAFTAGTSSTDTQYF
TRBV6-1	.	.	TRBJ1-3	TGTGCCAGCAGCAAGACACCCTCTGGAAACACCATATATTTT	CASSKTPSGNTIYF